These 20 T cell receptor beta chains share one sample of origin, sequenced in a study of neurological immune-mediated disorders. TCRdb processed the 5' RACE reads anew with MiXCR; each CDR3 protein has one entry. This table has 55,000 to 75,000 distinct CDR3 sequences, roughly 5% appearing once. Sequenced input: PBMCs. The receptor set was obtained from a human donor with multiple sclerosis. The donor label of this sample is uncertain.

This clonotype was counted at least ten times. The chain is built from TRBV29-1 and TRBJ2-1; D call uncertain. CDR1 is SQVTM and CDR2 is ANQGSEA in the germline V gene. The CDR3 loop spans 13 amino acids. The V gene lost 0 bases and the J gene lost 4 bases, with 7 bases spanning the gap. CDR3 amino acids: CSVEDTVYNEQFF. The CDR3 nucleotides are TGCAGCGTTGAAGATACAGTGTACAATGAGCAGTTCTTC.

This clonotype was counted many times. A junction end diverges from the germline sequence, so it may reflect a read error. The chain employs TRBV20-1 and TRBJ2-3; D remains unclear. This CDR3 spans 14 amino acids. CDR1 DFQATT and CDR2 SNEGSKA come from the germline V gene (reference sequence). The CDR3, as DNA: TGCAGTGCAAGAGTTCCCGGGTCGGTCGATACGCAGTATTTT. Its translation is CSARVPGSVDTQYF.

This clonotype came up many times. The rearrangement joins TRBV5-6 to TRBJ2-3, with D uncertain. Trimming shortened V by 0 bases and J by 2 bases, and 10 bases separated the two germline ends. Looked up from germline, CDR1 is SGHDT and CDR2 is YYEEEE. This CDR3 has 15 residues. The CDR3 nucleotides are TGTGCCAGCAGCTTGGGCCACTTACTCACAGATACGCAGTATTTT. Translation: CASSLGHLLTDTQYF.

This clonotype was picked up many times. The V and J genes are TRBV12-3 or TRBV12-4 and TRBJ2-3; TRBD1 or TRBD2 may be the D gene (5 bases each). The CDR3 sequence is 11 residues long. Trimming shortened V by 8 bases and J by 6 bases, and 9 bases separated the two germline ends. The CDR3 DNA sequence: TGTGCCAGCGGGGGTTGGGATACGCAGTATTTT. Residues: CASGGWDTQYF.

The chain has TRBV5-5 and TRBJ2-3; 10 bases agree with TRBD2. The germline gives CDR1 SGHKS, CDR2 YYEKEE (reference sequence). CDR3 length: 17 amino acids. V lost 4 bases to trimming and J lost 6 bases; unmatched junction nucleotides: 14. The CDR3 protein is CASSPLPSGGASDTQYF. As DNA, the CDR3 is TGTGCCAGCAGCCCGCTCCCAAGCGGGGGGGCATCGGATACGCAGTATTTT.

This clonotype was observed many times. This CDR3 reads CASSSGRGTYNEQFF. CDR3 coding DNA: TGTGCCAGCAGCTCGGGGAGAGGTACCTACAATGAGCAGTTCTTC. This chain joins TRBV5-5 and TRBJ2-1; tentative D call: TRBD2 (5 bases). The germline CDR1 and CDR2 sequences are SGHKS and YYEKEE (reference sequence). This CDR3 is 15 amino acids long. Trimming stripped 3 bases from V and 2 bases from J, with 12 bases between.

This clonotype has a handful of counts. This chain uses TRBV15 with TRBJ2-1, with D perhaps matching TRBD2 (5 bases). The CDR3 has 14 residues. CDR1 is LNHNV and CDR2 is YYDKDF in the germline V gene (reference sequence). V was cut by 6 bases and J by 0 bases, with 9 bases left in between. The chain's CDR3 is CATSQRSSYNEQFF. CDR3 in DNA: TGTGCCACCAGTCAGCGGAGCTCCTACAATGAGCAGTTCTTC. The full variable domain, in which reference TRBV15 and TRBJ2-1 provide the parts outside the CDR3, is DAMVIQNPRYQVTQFGKPVTLSCSQTLNHNVMYWYQQKSSQAPKLLFHYYDKDFNNEADTPDNFQSRRPNTSFCFLDIRSPGLGDTAMYLCATSQRSSYNEQFFGPGTRLTVL.

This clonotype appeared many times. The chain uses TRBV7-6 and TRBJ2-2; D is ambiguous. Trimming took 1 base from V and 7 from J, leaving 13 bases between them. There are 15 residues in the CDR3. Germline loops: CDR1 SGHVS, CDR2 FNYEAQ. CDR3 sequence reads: CASSLVLPPGGELFF. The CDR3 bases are TGTGCCAGCAGCTTAGTACTACCCCCGGGCGGGGAGCTGTTTTTT.

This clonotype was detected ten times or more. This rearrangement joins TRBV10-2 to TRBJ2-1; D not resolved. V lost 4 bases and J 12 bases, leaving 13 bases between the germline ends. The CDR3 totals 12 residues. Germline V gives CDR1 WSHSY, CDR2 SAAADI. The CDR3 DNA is TGCGCCAGCAGTGTCGCCGGCGTAAGGCAGTTCTTC. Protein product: CASSVAGVRQFF.

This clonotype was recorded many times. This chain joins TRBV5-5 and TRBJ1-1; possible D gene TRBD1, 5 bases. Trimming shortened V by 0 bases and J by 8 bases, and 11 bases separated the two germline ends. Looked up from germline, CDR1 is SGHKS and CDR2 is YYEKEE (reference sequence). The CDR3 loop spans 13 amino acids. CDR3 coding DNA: TGTGCCAGCAGCTTGGACTGGGGCCAAGAAGCTTTCTTT. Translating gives CASSLDWGQEAFF.

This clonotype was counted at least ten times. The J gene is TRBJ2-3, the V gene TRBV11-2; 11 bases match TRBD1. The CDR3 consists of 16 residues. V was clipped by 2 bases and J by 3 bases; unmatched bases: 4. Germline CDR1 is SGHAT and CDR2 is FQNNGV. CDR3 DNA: TGTGCCAGCAGCTTAAGGACAGGGGGCTATACAGATACGCAGTATTTT. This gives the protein CASSLRTGGYTDTQYF.

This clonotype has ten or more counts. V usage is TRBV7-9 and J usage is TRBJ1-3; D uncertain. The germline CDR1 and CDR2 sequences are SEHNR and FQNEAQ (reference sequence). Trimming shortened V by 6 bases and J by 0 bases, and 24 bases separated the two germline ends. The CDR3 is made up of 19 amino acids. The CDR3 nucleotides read TGTGCCAGCAGTCCATTATCCGGTAAAGGGCCAACCTCTGGAAACACCATATATTTT. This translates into CASSPLSGKGPTSGNTIYF.

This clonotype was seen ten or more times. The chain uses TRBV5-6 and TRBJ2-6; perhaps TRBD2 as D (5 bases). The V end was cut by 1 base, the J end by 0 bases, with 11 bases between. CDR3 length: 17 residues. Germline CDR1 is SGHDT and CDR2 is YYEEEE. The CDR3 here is CASSLLTDYSGANVLTF. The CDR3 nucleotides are TGTGCCAGCAGCTTGCTAACCGACTACTCTGGGGCCAACGTCCTGACTTTC.

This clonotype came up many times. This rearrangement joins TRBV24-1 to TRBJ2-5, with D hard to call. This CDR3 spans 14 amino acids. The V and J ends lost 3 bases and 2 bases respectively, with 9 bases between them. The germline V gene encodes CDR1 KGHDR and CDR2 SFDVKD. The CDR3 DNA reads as TGTGCCACCAGTGATCCCCGACTTCAAGAGACCCAGTACTTC. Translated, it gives CATSDPRLQETQYF.

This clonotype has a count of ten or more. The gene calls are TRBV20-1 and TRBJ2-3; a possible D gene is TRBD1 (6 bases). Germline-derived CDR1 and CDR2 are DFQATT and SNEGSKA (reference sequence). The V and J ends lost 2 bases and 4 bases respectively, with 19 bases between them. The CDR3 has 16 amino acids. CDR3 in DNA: TGCAGTGCTAGACCCTTCACAGGGATCTCAGCAGATACGCAGTATTTT. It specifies CSARPFTGISADTQYF.

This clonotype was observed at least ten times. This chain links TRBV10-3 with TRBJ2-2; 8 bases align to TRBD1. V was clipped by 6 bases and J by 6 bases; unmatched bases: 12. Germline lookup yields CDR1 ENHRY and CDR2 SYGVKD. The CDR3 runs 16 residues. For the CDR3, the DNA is TGTGCCATCAGCGACAGACAGGGGATCGGGGCCGGGGAGCTGTTTTTT. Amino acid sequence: CAISDRQGIGAGELFF.

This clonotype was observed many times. The DNA of the CDR3 is TGCAGTGCTAGAGATCCCATATCCTACGAGCAGTACTTC. Translating it yields CSARDPISYEQYF. This chain uses TRBV20-1 with TRBJ2-7; D ambiguous. V was shortened by 0 bases and J by 1 base, with 7 bases between the two germline ends. The CDR3 has 13 amino acids. Germline-derived CDR1 and CDR2 are DFQATT and SNEGSKA (reference sequence).

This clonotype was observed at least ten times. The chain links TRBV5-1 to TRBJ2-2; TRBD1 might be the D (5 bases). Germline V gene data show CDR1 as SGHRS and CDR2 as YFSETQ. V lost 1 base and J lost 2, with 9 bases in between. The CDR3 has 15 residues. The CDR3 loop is CASSLTTVNTGELFF. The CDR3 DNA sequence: TGCGCCAGCAGCTTGACGACAGTTAACACCGGGGAGCTGTTTTTT.

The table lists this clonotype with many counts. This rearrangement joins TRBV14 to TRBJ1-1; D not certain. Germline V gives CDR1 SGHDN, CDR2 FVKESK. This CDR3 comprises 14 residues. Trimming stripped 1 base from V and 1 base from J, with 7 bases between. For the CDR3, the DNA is TGTGCCAGCAGCCAAGGGTTAGGGAACACTGAAGCTTTCTTT. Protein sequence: CASSQGLGNTEAFF. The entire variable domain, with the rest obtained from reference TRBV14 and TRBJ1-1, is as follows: EAGVTQFPSHSVIEKGQTVTLRCDPISGHDNLYWYRRVMGKEIKFLLHFVKESKQDESGMPNNRFLAERTGGTYSTLKVQPAELEDSGVYFCASSQGLGNTEAFFGQGTRLTVV.

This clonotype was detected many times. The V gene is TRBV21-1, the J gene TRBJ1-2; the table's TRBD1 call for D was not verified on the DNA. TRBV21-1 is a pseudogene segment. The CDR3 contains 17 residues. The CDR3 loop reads CASSKTRTGGGGDGYTF. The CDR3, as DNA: TGTGCCAGCAGCAAAACAAGGACAGGGGGCGGGGGTGATGGCTACACCTTC.